This T cell receptor (beta chain) derives from a study of cytomegalovirus exposure and HLA in healthy donors. Findings and limits, study-wide: As a later analysis revealed, most CMV-associated TCR beta chains appeared HLA-restricted. High sensitivity and specificity were reportedly achieved when the classifier diagnosed cytomegalovirus status. Reported findings show TCR beta sequences accurately forecast HLA-A and HLA-B alleles in most subjects.

The PCR had 60 Vbeta and 13 Jbeta primers. Original analysis: The count from a later analysis was some 80 million unique TCR beta chains, 9 million to 12 million of them shared. The assay was immunoSEQ multiplex PCR, and TCRdb's table has in-frame clones only and misses some. V, J and clone size are taken as reported in that table, and D and trimming were inferred from the DNA itself. Here the sample spans 150,000 to 200,000 clones, 75% to 90% being singletons. Note on this clone: Its antigen is currently unknown.

Trimming left V 6 bases short and J 3 bases short, with 10 bases between. The CDR3 is made up of 13 amino acids. Germline assignment: CDR1 SGHDN and CDR2 FVKESK. The sequencing sample was made of PBMCs. This clonotype originated in a man in his late teens or twenties in good health and CMV-seropositive. The chain has TRBV14 and TRBJ2-3; a possible D gene is TRBD1 (5 bases). This CDR3 reads CASRMAGTDTQYF. The CDR3 region has the DNA TGTGCCAGCAGAATGGCAGGGACAGATACGCAGTATTTT. The full variable domain, completed using reference TRBV14 and TRBJ2-3, is EAGVTQFPSHSVIEKGQTVTLRCDPISGHDNLYWYRRVMGKEIKFLLHFVKESKQDESGMPNNRFLAERTGGTYSTLKVQPAELEDSGVYFCASRMAGTDTQYFGPGTRLTVL.